These 15 T cell receptor beta chains came from one sample sequenced in a study of blood T cell repertoires in COVID-19. Clones were read by immunoSEQ multiplex PCR, and TCRdb kept only the in-frame ones, dropping some. The data contain under 250,000 clones, 86% of them seen just once; the ten biggest clones take up over 5.5%. The specimen was peripheral blood. The receptors were sampled from a woman of 80 years or more with COVID-19, enrolled during active disease.

This clone was found a few times. V and J are TRBV4-2 and TRBJ1-2, with 10 bases lining up with TRBD1. Germline values: CDR1 LGHNA, CDR2 YNFKEQ. The ends lost 2 bases at V and 3 bases at J; junction bases unmatched: 9. CDR3 length: 17 amino acids. For the CDR3, the DNA is TGTGCCAGCAGCCAAATTAAATTAGGGACAGGGGACTATGGCTACACCTTC. This sequence encodes CASSQIKLGTGDYGYTF.

The chain has TRBV5-1 and TRBJ2-7; 10 bases are a match to TRBD2. Germline CDR1 reads SGHRS; CDR2 reads YFSETQ. The ends lost 4 bases at V and 2 bases at J; junction bases unmatched: 6. This CDR3 has 15 amino acids. DNA for the CDR3: TGCGCCAGCAGCAATATAGCGGGGGGCGCCTACGAGCAGTACTTC. As protein: CASSNIAGGAYEQYF.

The chain uses TRBV7-8 and TRBJ2-2; possible D gene TRBD1, 6 bases. Trimming took 1 base from V and 6 from J, leaving 12 bases between them. This CDR3 is 15 amino acids long. Germline V gene lookup returns CDR1 SGHVS and CDR2 FQNEAQ. The CDR3 nucleotides read TGTGCCAGCAGCTTAGAGTCAGGGGCCCCCGGGGAGCTGTTTTTT. Translation gives CASSLESGAPGELFF.

The CDR3: CASSFGRGSSYEQYF. CDR3 nucleotide sequence: TGTGCCAGCAGCTTCGGCAGGGGAAGCTCCTACGAGCAGTACTTC. The chain has TRBV5-5 and TRBJ2-7, with D perhaps TRBD1 (6 bases). Trimming cost V 2 bases and J 0 bases, with 12 bases left between them. The CDR3 consists of 15 residues. Looked up from germline, CDR1 is SGHKS and CDR2 is YYEKEE (reference sequence).

The chain combines TRBV5-1 with TRBJ2-1; 10 positions agree with TRBD2. The CDR3 extends over 15 amino acids. Germline V gene sequence: CDR1 SGHRS, CDR2 YFSETQ. With 0 bases clipped from V and 7 bases from J, the junction kept 4 bases outside the gene matches. CDR3: CASSLVAGGWNEQFF. The CDR3 nucleotides read TGCGCCAGCAGCTTGGTAGCGGGGGGTTGGAATGAGCAGTTCTTC.

V usage is TRBV12-3 or TRBV12-4 and J usage is TRBJ1-2; D perhaps matches TRBD1 (5 bases). Between the trimmed V and J ends, which lost 8 bases and 8 bases, there was a span of 15 bases. The CDR3 loop spans 12 amino acids. The chain's CDR3 is CASHQGLRGYTF. The DNA for the CDR3 is TGTGCCAGCCACCAGGGACTTCGAGGCTACACCTTC.

J is TRBJ1-2 and V is TRBV5-1, with 10 bases aligning to TRBD1. The V segment lost 4 bases and the J segment 4 bases; nucleotides outside the gene matches: 7. The CDR3 spans 15 residues. Germline CDR1 and CDR2: SGHRS and YFSETQ. The CDR3 reads CASSQSTGGAYGYTF. In nucleotides, the CDR3 is TGCGCCAGCAGCCAATCGACAGGGGGCGCCTATGGCTACACCTTC. Full variable domain (missing parts from reference TRBV5-1 and TRBJ1-2): KAGVTQTPRYLIKTRGQQVTLSCSPISGHRSVSWYQQTPGQGLQFLFEYFSETQRNKGNFPGRFSGRQFSNSRSEMNVSTLELGDSALYLCASSQSTGGAYGYTFGSGTRLTVV.

V gene TRBV29-1 combines with J gene TRBJ1-2; D remains ambiguous. The germline V and J ends were trimmed by 1 base and 6 bases, with 18 bases remaining between them. Germline CDR1 and CDR2: SQVTM and ANQGSEA. The CDR3 extends over 15 amino acids. Here the CDR3 reads CSVEGIAGSKNGYTF. DNA for the CDR3: TGCAGCGTTGAAGGTATTGCGGGGAGCAAAAATGGCTACACCTTC.

The chain links TRBV7-6 to TRBJ1-1; 7 bases are shared with TRBD1. Trimming cost V 7 bases and J 1 base; bases outside gene matches: 6. The CDR3 totals 14 residues. Germline V gives CDR1 SGHVS, CDR2 FNYEAQ. CDR3 nucleotides: TGTGCCAGCATCCTGGGACAGCAGAACACTGAAGCTTTCTTT. It translates to CASILGQQNTEAFF.

The chain employs TRBV5-1 and TRBJ1-1; D remains unclear. Trimming stripped 0 bases from V and 1 base from J, with 10 bases between. CDR1 and CDR2 (germline): SGHRS, YFSETQ. The CDR3 has 15 residues. CDR3 sequence (DNA): TGCGCCAGCAGCTTGGATCCGGGGTCGAACACTGAAGCTTTCTTT. Encoded protein: CASSLDPGSNTEAFF.

This sequence joins TRBV28 and TRBJ2-7; no firm D call. This CDR3 is 13 amino acids long. Germline CDR1 MDHEN, CDR2 SYDVKM. Trimming removed 3 bases from V and 1 base from J, with 7 bases in between. CDR3 in amino acids: CASSLTGSYEQYF. The CDR3 DNA reads TGTGCCAGCAGTTTGACTGGTTCCTACGAGCAGTACTTC.

This rearrangement joins TRBV27 to TRBJ1-5; D may be TRBD1 (6 bases). The CDR3 runs 14 residues. CDR1 is MNHEY, CDR2 SMNVEV, per germline (reference sequence). V lost 4 bases, J lost 9 bases, and 16 bases lay in between. CDR3 in DNA: TGTGCCAGCAGTTCAGGACAGTTGGTTGGGCCCCAGCATTTT. Its protein product is CASSSGQLVGPQHF.

Concerning this clone itself: This sample includes further DNA sequences coding for the same CDR3. The V gene is TRBV5-1, the J gene TRBJ2-7; tentatively, D is TRBD2 (7 bases). The ends were cut back, 2 bases at V and 2 bases at J, with 11 bases in the middle. The length of the CDR3 is 14 residues. Germline CDR1 is SGHRS and CDR2 is YFSETQ. The CDR3 region is CASSLQGGTYEQYF. Here the CDR3 DNA reads TGCGCCAGCAGCTTACAGGGAGGGACCTACGAGCAGTACTTC.

The chain joins TRBV3-1 (or the pseudogene TRBV3-2) to TRBJ1-2; 10 bases agree with TRBD1. The V and J ends lost 1 base and 4 bases, in that order; junction bases with no gene match: 9. The CDR3 loop spans 17 amino acids. Germline CDR1 LGHDT, CDR2 YNNKEL (reference sequence). CDR3 nucleotides: TGTGCCAGCAGCCAAGGAGACTGGCGGGACAGGGGCTATGGCTACACCTTC. Translating gives CASSQGDWRDRGYGYTF.

CDR3 protein: CATARDSMNTEAFF. The CDR3 DNA reads as TGCGCCACCGCGAGGGATTCCATGAACACTGAAGCTTTCTTT. The V call is TRBV5-1, the J call TRBJ1-1; D is unclear. V shed 9 bases and J shed 0 bases, with 15 bases lying between them. The germline gives CDR1 SGHRS, CDR2 YFSETQ. The CDR3 is 14 amino acids. Drawing the rest from reference TRBV5-1 and TRBJ1-1, the complete variable domain is KAGVTQTPRYLIKTRGQQVTLSCSPISGHRSVSWYQQTPGQGLQFLFEYFSETQRNKGNFPGRFSGRQFSNSRSEMNVSTLELGDSALYLCATARDSMNTEAFFGQGTRLTVV.